The rows below give T cell receptor beta chains drawn from one sample of a study of graft-versus-host responses after intestinal transplantation. Only in-frame clones appear in the TCRdb table, and some are missing; sequencing was by immunoSEQ multiplex PCR. Here the sample spans some 86,000 clones, approximately 90% being singletons. For these TCRs, the target antigens are not known. The source was unstimulated CD4+ T cells sorted from spleen or lymph node cells, collected before transplant. The receptors derive from a human donor who was the organ donor for an intestinal transplant. Both conserved end residues are part of each CDR3. D genes are given only for firm matches. The size entry is marked missing in some rows and otherwise reads once, few, many or a size class.

>.|TRBJ2-7|.|TRBV5-1
TGCGCCAGCAGCACCCATGGAGGGCTCGAGCAGTACTTC
CASSTHGGLEQYF
>.|TRBJ2-5|.|TRBV5-1
TGCGCCAGCAGCTTGGCTATTTCCAAAGAGACCCAGTACTTC
CASSLAISKETQYF
>.|TRBJ1-5|.|TRBV18
TGTGCCAGCTCACCGGTAGGAACAGGCCCTAATCAGCCCCAGCATTTT
CASSPVGTGPNQPQHF
>.|TRBJ1-2|.|TRBV27
TGTGCCAGCCGGTTATCAGGGGTAGGCTATGGCTACACCTTC
CASRLSGVGYGYTF
>TRBD1|TRBJ1-1|.|TRBV7-3
TGTGCCAGCAGCCCCGAGCTATTCCGTGGGACAGGGGGGATGAACACTGAAGCTTTCTTT
CASSPELFRGTGGMNTEAFF
>.|TRBJ2-2|.|TRBV5-1
TGCGCCAGCAGCCCCCCAGGCTTGATCACCGGGGAGCTGTTTTTT
CASSPPGLITGELFF
>.|TRBJ2-4|once|TRBV13
TGTGCCAGCAGCCCGAGCACAGGGTCAGTGAGAAACATTCAGTACTTC
CASSPSTGSVRNIQYF
>TRBD2|TRBJ2-1|.|TRBV30
TGTGCGACGGGTCGGGCTAGCGGTCACAATGAGCAGTTCTTC
CATGRASGHNEQFF
>TRBD1|TRBJ2-1|.|TRBV7-2
TGTGCCAGCACCGCCTCCAGGGGGCGCTCGTCTGAGCAGTTCTTC
CASTASRGRSSEQFF
>.|TRBJ2-3|.|TRBV5-8
TGTGCCAGCAGCTTGAACAGGGACACAGATACGCAGTATTTT
CASSLNRDTDTQYF
>.|TRBJ2-3|.|TRBV27
TGTGCCAGCAGTCCGTCACGGGGGGCCACAGATACGCAGTATTTT
CASSPSRGATDTQYF
>TRBD2|TRBJ2-1|.|TRBV10-3
TGTGCCATCAGTGGGGACTACGATAATGAGCAGTTCTTC
CAISGDYDNEQFF
>.|TRBJ2-3|.|TRBV27
TGTGCCAGCAGTTTACTCTCTAGCACAGATACGCAGTATTTT
CASSLLSSTDTQYF
>.|TRBJ2-4|.|TRBV2
TGTGCCAGCACAGTTAAAAACATTCAGTACTTC
CASTVKNIQYF
>.|TRBJ1-5|.|TRBV21-1
TGTGCCAGCAGCGCACGGGACAGCGTATTGTCTTATCAGCCCCAGCATTTT
CASSARDSVLSYQPQHF
>.|TRBJ2-5|.|TRBV5-1
TGCGCCAGCAGCTCCCCGGGGCTAGCGCGGACCCAGTACTTC
CASSSPGLARTQYF
>TRBD1|TRBJ2-1|.|TRBV5-1
TGCGCCAGCAGCTTGCGACAGGGGGTTAACGATAGGCATGAGCAGTTCTTC
CASSLRQGVNDRHEQFF
>.|TRBJ1-2|.|TRBV4-1
TGCGCCAGCAGCCAAGTCGCAGGGGCCTATGGCTACACCTTC
CASSQVAGAYGYTF
>.|TRBJ1-6|.|TRBV7-3
TGTGCCAGCCAGGGGTCAGGGGAATCACCCCTCCACTTT
CASQGSGESPLHF
>TRBD2|TRBJ2-3|.|TRBV7-7
TGTGCTAGCAGCCACCACGAGACTAGCGGCACAGATACGCAGTATTTT
CASSHHETSGTDTQYF
>.|TRBJ2-3|.|TRBV7-2
TGTGCCAGCAGTTCGCGTGCAGGAGGGACAGATACGCAGTATTTT
CASSSRAGGTDTQYF
>.|TRBJ2-1|.|TRBV30
TGTGCCTGGAGTGTGGGGGGGCCTTACAATGAGCAGTTCTTC
CAWSVGGPYNEQFF
>TRBD2|TRBJ2-1|.|TRBV7-2
TGTGCCAGCAGCTACGGACTAGCGGGAGGTTTTTACAATGAGCAGTTCTTC
CASSYGLAGGFYNEQFF
>TRBD1|TRBJ2-2|.|TRBV25-1
TGTGCCAGCAGTGAATGGGGAACCGGGACAGGGCCAGTAGGGGAGCTGTTTTTT
CASSEWGTGTGPVGELFF
>.|TRBJ1-5|once|TRBV27
TGTGCCAGCAGTGAGGAGGGGAGCAATCAGCCCCAGCATTTT
CASSEEGSNQPQHF
>TRBD1|TRBJ2-5|.|TRBV11-2
TGTGCCAGCAGAGCCTCCTACAGGGGTAGGGGGAGAGAGACCCAGTACTTC
CASRASYRGRGRETQYF
>.|TRBJ1-5|.|TRBV4-1
TGCGCCAGCAGCCAAGGTGGGAGGGGTGGCAGCAATCAGCCCCAGCATTTT
CASSQGGRGGSNQPQHF
>TRBD2|TRBJ2-7|.|TRBV7-7
TGTGCTAGCAGCTCCGGACTAGACTACGAGCAGTACTTC
CASSSGLDYEQYF
>TRBD2|TRBJ2-3|.|TRBV18
TGTGCCAGCTCACCCTCGGGACTAGCGGGGCTCACAGATACGCAGTATTTT
CASSPSGLAGLTDTQYF
>TRBD2|TRBJ2-1|.|TRBV9
TGTGCCAGCAGCGCGGCTACTAGCGGGAGGAATGAGCAGTTCTTC
CASSAATSGRNEQFF
>.|TRBJ2-1|once|TRBV20-1
TGCAGTGCGCAGGGGGAGCAGTTCTTC
CSAQGEQFF
>TRBD1|TRBJ1-1|.|TRBV7-9
TGTGCCAGCAGCTTCAGGGGGCGCGGTCGAGGCGGGAACACTGAAGCTTTCTTT
CASSFRGRGRGGNTEAFF
>TRBD1|TRBJ2-5|.|TRBV7-2
TGTGCCAGCAGCTACAGGGGGCAAGAGACCCAGTACTTC
CASSYRGQETQYF
>.|TRBJ2-2|.|TRBV5-1
TGCGCCAGCAGCCCCAAAGCTAACGGGGAGCTGTTTTTT
CASSPKANGELFF
>TRBD2|TRBJ2-7|.|TRBV12-5
TGTGCTAGAGTTTTAGCGGGTTCCTACGAGCAGTACTTC
CARVLAGSYEQYF
>.|TRBJ1-2|.|TRBV18
TGTGCCAGCTCACCAGTTAGGGAGGGTATGGATGGCTACACCTTC
CASSPVREGMDGYTF
>.|TRBJ2-1|.|TRBV4-1
TGCGCCAGCAGCCAACCGGGAGCAGGGTGGTTCTTC
CASSQPGAGWFF
>TRBD2|TRBJ2-7|.|TRBV7-9
TGTGCCAGCAGGCCCGGGGAAGCGGGGCTGAACGAGCAGTACTTC
CASRPGEAGLNEQYF
>.|TRBJ1-2|.|TRBV28
TGTGCCAGCAGACAGCCACCCTCCTATGGCTACACCTTC
CASRQPPSYGYTF
>.|TRBJ1-2|.|TRBV11-3
TGTGCCAGCAGCTTAGTTTCCACGGTTCGAAGCGGCTACACCTTC
CASSLVSTVRSGYTF
>TRBD1|TRBJ2-7|.|TRBV2
TGTGCCAGCAGGGGGGACAGGGGGGCCTACGAGCAGTACTTC
CASRGDRGAYEQYF
>TRBD2|TRBJ2-3|.|TRBV5-1
TGCGCCAGCGGACTAGCCTCCACAGATACGCAGTATTTT
CASGLASTDTQYF
>.|TRBJ1-5|.|TRBV28
TGTGCCAGCAGGAGACCCCCCCGGGGACCCCAGCATTTT
CASRRPPRGPQHF
>.|TRBJ1-6|.|TRBV6-1
TGTGCCAGCGCGTACGGTGTCGATTCACCCCTCCACTTT
CASAYGVDSPLHF
>.|TRBJ1-1|.|TRBV14
TGTGCCAGCAGCCACCTAACAGGTCCGAACACTGAAGCTTTCTTT
CASSHLTGPNTEAFF
>TRBD1|TRBJ1-5|.|TRBV19
TGTGCCAGTAGTCAACGGTGGAGGGGGCATGATCAGCCCCAGCATTTT
CASSQRWRGHDQPQHF
>.|TRBJ2-7|.|TRBV11-2
TGTGCCAGCACCAAGACAGCGGGTAGCTACGAGCAGTACTTC
CASTKTAGSYEQYF
>TRBD2|TRBJ2-1|.|TRBV19
TGTGCCAGTAGTCCCCCAGCGGGAGGGTCCTACAATGAGCAGTTCTTC
CASSPPAGGSYNEQFF
>TRBD2|TRBJ2-7|few|TRBV28
TGTGCCAGCAGTTCCCCCGGACTAGGGCAAAGGTCCGAGCAGTACTTC
CASSSPGLGQRSEQYF
>TRBD1|TRBJ1-4|once|TRBV5-4
TGTGCCAGCAGTAGGATCGGGACAGCAACAACTAATGAAAAACTGTTTTTT
CASSRIGTATTNEKLFF
>TRBD1|TRBJ2-7|few|TRBV29-1
TGCAGCGTTGGACAGGGGCGCTCCTACGAGCAGTACTTC
CSVGQGRSYEQYF
>.|TRBJ1-1|.|TRBV7-3
TGTGCCAGCAGCCTAAGACAGGACACTGAAGCTTTCTTT
CASSLRQDTEAFF
>TRBD1|TRBJ1-3|.|TRBV28
TGTGCCAGCAGTCTTACCAGGGGGCCGGGAAACACCATATATTTT
CASSLTRGPGNTIYF
>.|TRBJ1-5|.|TRBV28
TGTGCCAGCAGTTTAGTGGGTGGGGCGCAGCCCCAGCATTTT
CASSLVGGAQPQHF
>TRBD2|TRBJ2-3|.|TRBV4-2
TGTGCCAGCAGCCAAGATCGGGCTAGCGGGAGTGGGGTCAATACGCAGTATTTT
CASSQDRASGSGVNTQYF
>.|TRBJ1-6|.|TRBV7-8
TGTGCCAGCAGCCGCATCATTACGACAAGCGGGACTTTTGGGAAGAATTCACCCCTCCACTTT
CASSRIITTSGTFGKNSPLHF
>TRBD2|TRBJ2-1|.|TRBV4-2
TGTGCCAGCAGCCAAGAGGGACTAGCGGGAGGGGGTGAGCAGTTCTTC
CASSQEGLAGGGEQFF